The clone carrying this T cell receptor beta chain has only one observation. CDR3 size: 16 residues. Looked up from germline, CDR1 is SQVTM and CDR2 is ANQGSEA. Germline trimming cut 2 bases from V and 5 bases from J; bases unmatched to any gene: 11. Produced via immunoSEQ multiplex PCR; TCRdb's table is partial and in-frame only. The table includes about 140,000 clones, about 82% detected once. This sample was included in a study of blood T cell repertoires in COVID-19. As for the study in general: PBMCs, B-cell-depleted T cells, or T cells were the source of the cDNA or gDNA that made up the material.

Sequenced: peripheral blood. The J gene is TRBJ2-1, the V gene TRBV29-1; TRBD1 aligns across 8 bases. The origin of this receptor is a man between 50 and 59 years old with acute or convalescent COVID-19. The CDR3 protein is CSVEKGTGEPHNEQFF. In DNA, the CDR3 is TGCAGCGTTGAAAAAGGGACAGGTGAACCCCACAATGAGCAGTTCTTC.